Following are 21 T cell receptor beta chains from one sample sequenced in a study of blood T cell repertoires in COVID-19. The protocol was immunoSEQ multiplex PCR, while the TCRdb copy is restricted to in-frame clones and leaves out a portion. Of over 150,000 clones listed, around three quarters are singletons. Sequenced sample: PBMCs or T cells enriched from blood (not recorded which). All receptors come from a woman in her 70s in a cohort exposed to, infected with or recovered from COVID-19 (not recorded which).

CDR3 DNA: TGTGCCAGCAGCGGCCGGGACAGGGGGCACGAGCAGTACTTC. This translates into CASSGRDRGHEQYF. The genes are TRBV3-1 (or the pseudogene TRBV3-2) and TRBJ2-7, with 12 bases lining up with TRBD1. Germline values: CDR1 LGHDT, CDR2 YNNKEL (reference sequence). The CDR3 runs to 14 residues. After removal of 5 bases from V and 5 bases from J, the junction contained 4 bases not matched to a gene.

The V gene is TRBV7-3, the J gene TRBJ2-5, with 8 positions matching TRBD1. Germline CDR1 and CDR2: SGHTA and FQGTGA. CDR3 length: 15 amino acids. With V trimmed by 5 bases and J by 0 bases, 5 bases remained unmatched. CDR3 sequence: CASSPQGGHQETQYF. CDR3 sequence (DNA): TGTGCCAGCAGCCCACAGGGGGGTCACCAAGAGACCCAGTACTTC.

This CDR3 is CASSLVGGSGTDTQYF. The CDR3 DNA reads TGTGCCAGCAGCTTAGTTGGAGGTTCAGGCACAGATACGCAGTATTTT. The gene calls are TRBV7-9 and TRBJ2-3; D possibly corresponds to TRBD2 (5 bases). V was shortened by 1 base and J by 1 base, with 12 bases between the two germline ends. In germline, CDR1 is SEHNR, CDR2 FQNEAQ (reference sequence). This CDR3 spans 16 amino acids.

This clone has just one count. J is TRBJ2-3 and V is TRBV7-3; D gene unclear. The CDR3 spans 16 residues. The germline V gene has CDR1 SGHTA and CDR2 FQGTGA. The germline V and J ends were trimmed by 4 bases and 1 base, with 15 bases remaining between them. The CDR3 bases are TGTGCCAGCAGCTCAAAACTCGGTTCCGGCACAGATACGCAGTATTTT. Translated: CASSSKLGSGTDTQYF.

This chain links TRBV27 with TRBJ1-2; 9 bases are a match to TRBD1. Per the germline V gene, CDR1 is MNHEY and CDR2 is SMNVEV (reference sequence). The CDR3 consists of 15 residues. The V gene end was trimmed by 6 bases and the J gene end by 8 bases; junction bases not matched to a gene: 13. The CDR3 here is CASRPSGQGSGGYTF. The CDR3 DNA sequence: TGTGCCAGCAGACCCTCGGGACAGGGATCGGGGGGCTACACCTTC.

This clone was recorded many times. The V and J genes are TRBV18 and TRBJ1-1, with D unresolved. V was shortened by 6 bases and J by 1 base, with 9 bases between the two germline ends. CDR1 and CDR2 from the germline V gene are KGHSH and LQKENI. This CDR3 spans 13 amino acids. CDR3 region: CASSQQQNTEAFF. The CDR3 nucleotides are TGTGCCAGCTCTCAACAGCAGAACACTGAAGCTTTCTTT.

The V and J genes are TRBV7-2 and TRBJ1-4, with D possibly matching TRBD1 (6 bases). This CDR3 is 13 amino acids long. Germline assignment: CDR1 SGHTA and CDR2 FQGNSA. Trimming pared 5 bases from V and 8 bases from J, leaving 12 bases between. The CDR3 region has the DNA TGTGCCAGCAGCCCATCAACAGGGGAAAAACTGTTTTTT. Protein: CASSPSTGEKLFF. The variable domain in full, with the rest retrieved from reference TRBV7-2 and TRBJ1-4, is GAGVSQSPSNKVTEKGKDVELRCDPISGHTALYWYRQSLGQGLEFLIYFQGNSAPDKSGLPSDRFSAERTGGSVSTLTIQRTQQEDSAVYLCASSPSTGEKLFFGSGTQLSVL.

CDR3 sequence: CASSGGTGGTNEQFF. The CDR3 DNA follows: TGTGCCAGCAGCGGCGGGACAGGGGGGACCAATGAGCAGTTCTTC. The rearrangement links TRBV5-5 to TRBJ2-1, with 11 nucleotides matching TRBD1. V dropped 4 bases and J dropped 6; count of bases not matched to a gene: 6. Germline values: CDR1 SGHKS, CDR2 YYEKEE (reference sequence). The CDR3 is made up of 15 amino acids.

The V gene is TRBV7-2, the J gene TRBJ2-7, with 7 bases aligning to TRBD2. The junction had 4 bases not matched to a gene; V was cut back by 2 bases and J by 6 bases. CDR1 is SGHTA, CDR2 FQGNSA, per germline. This CDR3 is built from 13 residues. Written as DNA, the CDR3 is TGTGCCAGCAGCTTAATGGGGGAGGGCGAGCAGTACTTC. It translates to CASSLMGEGEQYF.

The gene calls are TRBV28 and TRBJ2-7; D is undetermined. Germline V lookup: CDR1 MDHEN, CDR2 SYDVKM. The CDR3 loop spans 12 amino acids. Deletions cut 8 bases from V and 2 bases from J, with 10 bases between. The CDR3 is CASSDTTYEQYF. The CDR3 region has the DNA TGTGCCAGCTCCGACACAACCTACGAGCAGTACTTC. The whole variable domain, remainder taken from reference TRBV28 and TRBJ2-7, is DVKVTQSSRYLVKRTGEKVFLECVQDMDHENMFWYRQDPGLGLRLIYFSYDVKMKEKGDIPEGYSVSREKKERFSLILESASTNQTSMYLCASSDTTYEQYFGPGTRLTVT.

The chain employs TRBV6-5 and TRBJ1-1, with TRBD1 matching 7 bases. Germline-derived CDR1 and CDR2 are MNHEY and SVGAGI. V trimming: 8 bases; J trimming: 4 bases; junction bases outside the gene matches: 10. The CDR3 consists of 14 residues. CDR3 region: CASLGTYRGTEAFF. The CDR3 nucleotides read TGTGCCAGCCTGGGGACCTACAGGGGCACTGAAGCTTTCTTT.

The V gene is TRBV4-2, the J gene TRBJ2-1; unclear D gene. The CDR3 sequence is 14 residues long. Germline V gene sequence: CDR1 LGHNA, CDR2 YNFKEQ. V lost 0 bases, J lost 8 bases, and 11 bases lay in between. Here the CDR3 DNA reads TGTGCCAGCAGCCAAGATATTATGAGCTATGAGCAGTTCTTC. This encodes CASSQDIMSYEQFF.

This chain connects TRBV6-5 to TRBJ1-2; D is ambiguous. Trimming pared 6 bases from V and 8 bases from J, leaving 16 bases between. The CDR3 consists of 13 residues. Germline CDR1 and CDR2: MNHEY and SVGAGI. CDR3 in DNA: TGTGCCAGCAGCCGGGTCCGTCTAGTCGGCTACACCTTC. It codes for CASSRVRLVGYTF.

This rearrangement joins TRBV5-4 to TRBJ1-1; possible D gene TRBD1, 6 bases. The CDR3 is made up of 15 amino acids. Germline loops: CDR1 SGHNT, CDR2 YYREEE (reference sequence). With 4 bases removed from V and 0 bases from J, the gap between germline ends came to 13 bases. The chain's CDR3 is CASSAGQSMNTEAFF. CDR3 in DNA: TGTGCCAGCAGCGCAGGACAGAGCATGAACACTGAAGCTTTCTTT.

The CDR3 DNA reads TGTGCCAGCAGCCAAGGAATCGGGAGGGCCTCATACGAGCAGTACTTC. Translation gives CASSQGIGRASYEQYF. The rearrangement joins TRBV3-1 (or the pseudogene TRBV3-2) to TRBJ2-7, with 8 nucleotides matching TRBD2. The CDR3 consists of 16 residues. Germline V gene lookup returns CDR1 LGHDT and CDR2 YNNKEL (reference sequence). With V trimmed by 1 base and J by 4 bases, 9 bases remained unmatched.

V gene TRBV28 combines with J gene TRBJ1-1; no definite D call. The CDR3 covers 15 residues. Germline lookup yields CDR1 MDHEN and CDR2 SYDVKM. V dropped 8 bases and J dropped 2 bases, with 18 bases sitting between them. The chain's CDR3 is CASAGRTKLNTEAFF. DNA of the CDR3: TGTGCCAGCGCTGGGCGTACCAAACTCAACACTGAAGCTTTCTTT.

The V gene is TRBV19, the J gene TRBJ2-7; weak D call: TRBD1 (6 bases). Trimming pared 5 bases from V and 10 bases from J, leaving 15 bases between. The CDR3 has 12 amino acids. Germline CDR1 LNHDA, CDR2 SQIVND (reference sequence). CDR3 sequence reads: CASSHQQGPQYF. The CDR3, as DNA: TGTGCCAGTAGTCATCAACAGGGCCCCCAGTACTTC. The complete variable domain, with remaining parts taken from reference TRBV19 and TRBJ2-7, reads DGGITQSPKYLFRKEGQNVTLSCEQNLNHDAMYWYRQDPGQGLRLIYYSQIVNDFQKGDIAEGYSVSREKKESFPLTVTSAQKNPTAFYLCASSHQQGPQYFGPGTRLTVT.

This clone was seen a single time. The rearrangement links TRBV2 to TRBJ2-7, with TRBD1 matching over 8 bases. V was pared by 5 bases and J by 7 bases, with 7 bases of the junction left unmatched. The CDR3 contains 13 residues. Germline CDR1 reads SNHLY; CDR2 reads FYNNEI. CDR3 sequence: CASSFGQGWEQYF. The CDR3 region has the DNA TGTGCCAGCAGTTTTGGACAGGGTTGGGAGCAGTACTTC.

This clone was recorded many times. The V gene is TRBV6-5, the J gene TRBJ2-4; D not resolved. V lost 10 bases to trimming and J lost 0 bases, with 10 bases between them. The CDR3 has 13 amino acids. In germline, CDR1 is MNHEY, CDR2 SVGAGI. The CDR3 loop reads CATLVIAKNIQYF. CDR3 sequence (DNA): TGTGCCACCCTTGTTATAGCCAAAAACATTCAGTACTTC.

This clone has only one observation. Written as DNA, the CDR3 is TGCGCCAGCAGCCCCGGGACACACTACGAGCAGTACTTC. Amino acids: CASSPGTHYEQYF. The J gene is TRBJ2-7, the V gene TRBV10-2; weak D call: TRBD1 (6 bases). V was shortened by 6 bases and J by 3 bases, with 12 bases between the two germline ends. The CDR3 sequence is 13 residues long. CDR1 WSHSY and CDR2 SAAADI come from the germline V gene.

This clone was picked up a small number of times. The chain uses TRBV29-1 and TRBJ1-1; TRBD1 is a possible D gene (6 bases). The CDR3 has 13 amino acids. Per germline, CDR1 SQVTM and CDR2 ANQGSEA. V was clipped by 3 bases and J by 6 bases, with 14 bases between them. This CDR3 is CSVDSGAIAEAFF. The CDR3 DNA follows: TGCAGCGTTGACTCAGGGGCGATCGCTGAAGCTTTCTTT.